A selection of T cell receptor beta chains follows, all from one sample in a study of Graves' ophthalmopathy and Graves' hyperthyroidism. TCRdb re-called the multiplex PCR reads with MiXCR, one entry per CDR3 protein. The repertoire holds roughly 400,000 distinct CDR3 sequences, with approximately 20% as singletons. The sequenced material came from peripheral blood. These receptors were collected from a woman between 18 and 29 years old with Graves' ophthalmopathy. The CDR3 runs from the conserved cysteine through the conserved F or W. The order of the fields is CDR3 DNA, CDR3 protein, V gene, D gene, J gene, clone size. A D gene is named only where the DNA matches it firmly. The size entry is marked missing in some rows and otherwise reads once, few, many or a size class.

DNA: TGTGCCAGCAGTACCCGGGGGAACAATCAGCCCCAGCATTTT
CDR3: CASSTRGNNQPQHF
V: TRBV28
D: NA
J: TRBJ1-5
size: NA

DNA: TGTGCCAGCAGCCATCCAGCGGGGGGGGCCCAGCATTTT
CDR3: CASSHPAGGAQHF
V: TRBV12-3/TRBV12-4
D: NA
J: TRBJ1-5
size: many

DNA: TGTGCCAGCAGCGGGGGGGGGCAGGGGGGTGAAAAACTGTTTTTT
CDR3: CASSGGGQGGEKLFF
V: TRBV6-5
D: TRBD1
J: TRBJ1-4
size: many

DNA: TGTGCCAGCAGTTTCCGCGCGGGAGGGCCCGTGGAGACCCAGTACTTC
CDR3: CASSFRAGGPVETQYF
V: TRBV28
D: TRBD2
J: TRBJ2-5
size: few

DNA: TGTGCCAGCAGCCGACAAACACCCTACGAGCAGTACTTC
CDR3: CASSRQTPYEQYF
V: TRBV6-5
D: NA
J: TRBJ2-7
size: many

DNA: TGTGCCAGCAGCATGGACAGGGCGTACGGGGAGCTGTTTTTT
CDR3: CASSMDRAYGELFF
V: TRBV7-3
D: TRBD1
J: TRBJ2-2
size: many

DNA: TGTGCCAGCAACTGGAACAGGGAAGAGACCCAGTACTTC
CDR3: CASNWNREETQYF
V: TRBV6-2/TRBV6-3
D: NA
J: TRBJ2-5
size: many

DNA: TGTGCCAGCCACCCACAGGGTGGGCAGCCCCAGCATTTT
CDR3: CASHPQGGQPQHF
V: TRBV2
D: NA
J: TRBJ1-5
size: NA

DNA: TGCAGCGTTCACAGGGGTCGAGAGACCCAGTACTTC
CDR3: CSVHRGRETQYF
V: TRBV29-1
D: TRBD1
J: TRBJ2-5
size: many

DNA: TGTGCCAGCAGATCGGGACAGGGGACAGGGCTATACGAGCAGTACTTC
CDR3: CASRSGQGTGLYEQYF
V: TRBV2
D: TRBD1
J: TRBJ2-7
size: once

DNA: TGTGCCTGGAGCTGGGGATACGAGCAGTACTTC
CDR3: CAWSWGYEQYF
V: TRBV30
D: NA
J: TRBJ2-7
size: few

DNA: TGTGCCAGCAGGAGACAGGTACTCATGAACACTGAAGCTTTCTTT
CDR3: CASRRQVLMNTEAFF
V: TRBV12-3/TRBV12-4
D: NA
J: TRBJ1-1
size: many

DNA: TGTGCCACCAGTGGTTCCGGACTAGCGGGAGAAGAGACCCAGTACTTC
CDR3: CATSGSGLAGEETQYF
V: TRBV24-1
D: TRBD2
J: TRBJ2-5
size: NA

DNA: TGCAGCGCCGGTGGACTGAGAGAGACCCAGTACTTC
CDR3: CSAGGLRETQYF
V: TRBV29-1
D: NA
J: TRBJ2-5
size: many

DNA: TGTGCCAGCAGTAGCGAGACAGGGGGCTACGAGCAGTACTTC
CDR3: CASSSETGGYEQYF
V: TRBV6-5
D: TRBD1
J: TRBJ2-7
size: many

DNA: TGTGCCACGTGTACAGGGTTCCAAGAGACCCAGTACTTC
CDR3: CATCTGFQETQYF
V: TRBV10-3
D: NA
J: TRBJ2-5
size: many

DNA: TGTGCCAGCACACAGGGGGCTCGGGAGACCCAGTACTTC
CDR3: CASTQGARETQYF
V: TRBV12-3/TRBV12-4
D: TRBD1
J: TRBJ2-5
size: many